The 31 T cell receptor beta chains in this list originate from one sample, sequenced in a study of T-cell reconstitution after alpha-beta-depleted transplantation in children. Unique molecular identifiers were incorporated into the prepared TCRbeta library. One entry per CDR3 protein, called by TCRdb with MiXCR from the PCR reads. The data show over 400,000 distinct CDR3 sequences, approximately 12% seen once. The sample was PBMCs from the stem cell graft donor, taken from the stem cell graft. The receptors originated from a human donor who donated a stem cell graft to a child with combined immunodeficiency.

The chain has TRBV11-3 and TRBJ2-1; tentative D call: TRBD2 (6 bases). The CDR3 has 17 residues. V lost 6 bases to trimming and J lost 2 bases, with 20 bases between them. Germline V gene lookup returns CDR1 SGHNT and CDR2 YENEEA. The CDR3 protein is CASRSTTGTPTYNEQFF. The CDR3 nucleotides read TGTGCCAGCAGGTCAACCACCGGGACTCCCACCTACAATGAGCAGTTCTTC.

This clonotype was found many times. The chain couples TRBV7-9 to TRBJ2-1; the D gene is possibly TRBD2 (6 bases). The CDR3 sequence is 16 residues long. V was pared by 8 bases and J by 12 bases, with 29 bases between. The germline V gene encodes CDR1 SEHNR and CDR2 FQNEAQ (reference sequence). The chain's CDR3 is CASADVKAGPRVRQFF. The DNA of the CDR3 is TGTGCCAGCGCTGACGTTAAAGCGGGTCCGAGAGTCAGGCAGTTCTTC.

This chain connects TRBV29-1 to TRBJ2-7, with TRBD1 identical over 7 bases. Trimming cost V 4 bases and J 0 bases; bases outside gene matches: 3. The germline V gene encodes CDR1 SQVTM and CDR2 ANQGSEA. This CDR3 is built from 13 residues. In DNA, the CDR3 is TGCAGCGTTGCGGGACAGAGCTCCTACGAGCAGTACTTC. Translating gives CSVAGQSSYEQYF.

V usage is TRBV20-1 and J usage is TRBJ1-5; perhaps TRBD1 as D (6 bases). The CDR3 spans 14 residues. Per the germline V gene, CDR1 is DFQATT and CDR2 is SNEGSKA (reference sequence). Trimming left V 4 bases short and J 4 bases short, with 14 bases between. The CDR3 DNA reads as TGCAGTGCTACCTGCGGACAGTGTAATCAGCCCCAGCATTTT. Translated: CSATCGQCNQPQHF.

This clonotype occurred many times. V usage is TRBV5-1 and J usage is TRBJ2-7; a possible D gene is TRBD1 (6 bases). The CDR3 loop spans 14 amino acids. Germline assignment: CDR1 SGHRS and CDR2 YFSETQ. Between the trimmed V and J ends, which lost 2 bases and 5 bases, there was a span of 14 bases. CDR3 bases: TGCGCCAGCAGCTTCGGGACACCGTCTCACGAGCAGTACTTC. Its translation is CASSFGTPSHEQYF. Full variable domain (rest looked up from reference TRBV5-1 and TRBJ2-7): KAGVTQTPRYLIKTRGQQVTLSCSPISGHRSVSWYQQTPGQGLQFLFEYFSETQRNKGNFPGRFSGRQFSNSRSEMNVSTLELGDSALYLCASSFGTPSHEQYFGPGTRLTVT.

There are many counts of this clonotype. The chain links TRBV12-3 or TRBV12-4 to TRBJ2-3; D gene unclear. The CDR3 is 13 amino acids. Trimming took off 3 bases at V and 6 bases at J, with 10 bases between the two ends. CDR3 DNA sequence: TGTGCCAGCAGTTTTGGGGTGGAGGATACGCAGTATTTT. It is translated as CASSFGVEDTQYF.

This clonotype was counted between two and nine times. This chain uses TRBV20-1 with TRBJ2-1; TRBD2 is a possible D gene (5 bases). The length of the CDR3 is 14 residues. Trimming removed 1 base from V and 7 bases from J, with 14 bases in between. Germline CDR1 reads DFQATT; CDR2 reads SNEGSKA (reference sequence). The CDR3 DNA sequence: TGCAGTGCTAGAGGCCTTAAGGACTGGAATGAGCAGTTCTTC. Translated: CSARGLKDWNEQFF.

The chain is built from TRBV6-2 or TRBV6-3 and TRBJ2-4; D is undetermined. The CDR3 extends over 18 amino acids. CDR1 is MNHEY, CDR2 SVGEGT, per germline. V lost 0 bases to trimming and J lost 0 bases, with 15 bases between them. The CDR3: CASSYSAGGELAKNIQYF. The CDR3 coding sequence is TGTGCCAGCAGTTACTCGGCTGGTGGAGAGCTAGCCAAAAACATTCAGTACTTC.

This clonotype occurred many times. The chain employs TRBV7-9 and TRBJ2-1; D call uncertain. This CDR3 region has 16 residues. Trimming pared 5 bases from V and 0 bases from J, leaving 14 bases between. Germline V gene data show CDR1 as SEHNR and CDR2 as FQNEAQ (reference sequence). Here the CDR3 reads CASSLPRFPSYNEQFF. CDR3 in DNA: TGTGCCAGCAGCCTGCCGCGGTTCCCCTCCTACAATGAGCAGTTCTTC.

This clonotype was seen many times. V is TRBV12-3 or TRBV12-4 and J is TRBJ2-2; D call uncertain. V dropped 6 bases and J dropped 7 bases, with 15 bases sitting between them. The CDR3 totals 14 residues. The CDR3 DNA follows: TGTGCCAGCAGGCGGACCTTCGCTATCGGGGAGCTGTTTTTT. The encoded protein is CASRRTFAIGELFF.

This clonotype was observed many times. The V gene is TRBV5-4, the J gene TRBJ2-7; 9 positions match TRBD2. V lost 0 bases and J lost 6; bases outside the gene matches: 7. CDR1 SGHNT and CDR2 YYREEE come from the germline V gene (reference sequence). The CDR3 runs to 15 residues. The CDR3 reads CASSLAGGRVGEQYF. The DNA of the CDR3 is TGTGCCAGCAGCTTGGCCGGCGGGAGGGTCGGCGAGCAGTACTTC.

In this sample, this clonotype turned up many times. The V and J genes are TRBV11-3 and TRBJ2-3; 8 bases match TRBD2. V trimming: 1 base; J trimming: 4 bases; junction bases outside the gene matches: 7. CDR1 and CDR2 from the germline V gene are SGHNT and YENEEA. The length of the CDR3 is 16 residues. The CDR3 DNA sequence: TGTGCCAGCAGCTTAGGGACGGGAGGGCCACCAGATACGCAGTATTTT. This gives the protein CASSLGTGGPPDTQYF.

This clonotype was seen repeatedly, ten times or more. The genes are TRBV12-3 or TRBV12-4 and TRBJ2-7; perhaps TRBD2 as D (5 bases). This CDR3 spans 10 amino acids. With 8 bases removed from V and 5 bases from J, the gap between germline ends came to 7 bases. The CDR3 DNA sequence: TGTGCCAGCCGGGGAAACGAGCAGTACTTC. It codes for CASRGNEQYF.

The V gene is TRBV12-3 or TRBV12-4, the J gene TRBJ2-7, with 7 bases lining up with TRBD1. J lost 6 bases, V lost 5 bases, and 10 bases had no gene match. The CDR3 spans 14 residues. The CDR3 DNA is TGTGCCAGCAGTCTGGGACAGCTCTACGGCGAGCAGTACTTC. It specifies CASSLGQLYGEQYF.

This rearrangement joins TRBV3-1 to TRBJ2-1; D possibly corresponds to TRBD2 (7 bases). Trimming removed 4 bases from V and 5 bases from J, with 18 bases in between. From germline, CDR1 is LGHDT and CDR2 YNNKEL (reference sequence). The CDR3 loop spans 16 amino acids. This chain's CDR3 is CASSRGRGGGNNEQFF. DNA of the CDR3: TGTGCCAGCAGCCGGGGCCGGGGCGGGGGCAACAATGAGCAGTTCTTC.

V gene TRBV5-5 combines with J gene TRBJ2-1; 9 nucleotides align to TRBD2. This CDR3 comprises 16 residues. Germline assignment: CDR1 SGHKS and CDR2 YYEKEE (reference sequence). Trimming at V came to 0 bases and at J to 5 bases, leaving 6 bases not matched to a gene. The CDR3 protein is CASSLGPSGAHNEQFF. CDR3 coding DNA: TGTGCCAGCAGCTTGGGTCCTAGCGGGGCGCACAATGAGCAGTTCTTC.

The chain combines TRBV4-3 with TRBJ2-7; no clear D. Trimming removed 0 bases from V and 4 bases from J, with 10 bases in between. There are 14 residues in the CDR3. The germline V gene encodes CDR1 LGHNA and CDR2 YSLEER. CDR3 in DNA: TGCGCCAGCAGCCAAGATATTAACTTATACGAGCAGTACTTC. This sequence encodes CASSQDINLYEQYF.

This clonotype was seen a handful of times. This rearrangement joins TRBV5-6 to TRBJ1-2; 9 bases are a match to TRBD1. Unmatched junction bases numbered 11, after V lost 2 bases and J lost 6 bases. Germline loops: CDR1 SGHDT, CDR2 YYEEEE. The CDR3 has 16 residues. The CDR3 reads CASSLGQRTGGDGYTF. CDR3 bases: TGTGCCAGCAGCTTAGGACAGAGAACAGGGGGCGATGGCTACACCTTC.

With regard to this clonotype: Because the CDR3's place on the DNA is in doubt, the DNA is left out and the CDR3 is given as listed by TCRdb. V and J are TRBV12-3 or TRBV12-4 and TRBJ2-7; the DNA was not compared with TRBD2, the D call given in the table. The CDR3 is 14 amino acids long, termini counted. The CDR3 loop is CASTSGGFLYQQYF.

The gene calls are TRBV7-2 and TRBJ2-5, with D possibly matching TRBD1 (7 bases). The V gene's germline CDR1 is SGHTA and CDR2 FQGNSA. The CDR3 loop spans 14 amino acids. The V end was cut by 4 bases, the J end by 2 bases, with 11 bases between. For the CDR3, the DNA is TGTGCCAGCAGCTATCAGGGGGGTCAAGAGACCCAGTACTTC. Protein: CASSYQGGQETQYF. The variable domain in full, with the rest retrieved from reference TRBV7-2 and TRBJ2-5, is GAGVSQSPSNKVTEKGKDVELRCDPISGHTALYWYRQSLGQGLEFLIYFQGNSAPDKSGLPSDRFSAERTGGSVSTLTIQRTQQEDSAVYLCASSYQGGQETQYFGPGTRLLVL.

The chain employs TRBV12-3 or TRBV12-4 and TRBJ2-1; 7 bases align to TRBD2. With V trimmed by 3 bases and J by 4 bases, 6 bases remained unmatched. The CDR3 runs 15 residues. CDR3 in DNA: TGTGCCAGCAGTTTGTCGGGGGGACGATACAATGAGCAGTTCTTC. Protein sequence: CASSLSGGRYNEQFF.

This clonotype was counted ten times or more. V usage is TRBV30 and J usage is TRBJ2-2; 8 bases match TRBD2. The ends lost 2 bases at V and 1 base at J; junction bases unmatched: 3. The V gene's germline CDR1 is GTSNPN and CDR2 SVGIG (reference sequence). This CDR3 spans 15 amino acids. CDR3 in DNA: TGTGCCTGGAGTCGACTAGCGATGAACACCGGGGAGCTGTTTTTT. Protein product: CAWSRLAMNTGELFF.

V is TRBV29-1 and J is TRBJ1-4; D gene uncertain. Trimming pared 4 bases from V and 0 bases from J, leaving 6 bases between. Germline assignment: CDR1 SQVTM and CDR2 ANQGSEA. The CDR3 is made up of 13 amino acids. DNA of the CDR3: TGCAGCGTTGGGAGTTCAACTAATGAAAAACTGTTTTTT. Protein product: CSVGSSTNEKLFF.

The chain uses TRBV12-3 or TRBV12-4 and TRBJ1-1; D may be TRBD1 (5 bases). V lost 6 bases and J 2 bases, leaving 10 bases between the germline ends. The CDR3 runs to 13 residues. The CDR3 protein is CASRRRVNTEAFF. CDR3 DNA sequence: TGTGCCAGCAGACGCAGGGTTAACACTGAAGCTTTCTTT.

In nucleotides, the CDR3 is TGTGCCAGCAGCCCCGGGGTAGAGGCGGCCCAGTACTTC. It codes for CASSPGVEAAQYF. The rearrangement uses TRBV7-8 and TRBJ2-5; tentatively, D is TRBD2 (5 bases). Trimming removed 5 bases at V and 9 bases at J, with 16 bases between. The CDR3 covers 13 residues. Germline lookup yields CDR1 SGHVS and CDR2 FQNEAQ.

This clonotype appeared a few times. The chain uses TRBV12-3 or TRBV12-4 and TRBJ1-4; 8 bases align to TRBD1. The trim removed 6 bases at V and 8 bases at J, leaving 5 bases unmatched. This CDR3 region has 13 residues. CDR3 nucleotide sequence: TGTGCCAGCAGCTCCCGACAGGGGGAAAAACTGTTTTTT. The encoded protein is CASSSRQGEKLFF.

This clonotype was detected ten times or more. The gene calls are TRBV9 and TRBJ2-7; D ambiguous. Germline assignment: CDR1 SGDLS and CDR2 YYNGEE. The length of the CDR3 is 14 residues. Trimming took 0 bases from V and 2 from J, leaving 9 bases between them. In DNA, the CDR3 is TGTGCCAGCAGCGTAGGCGCAGGCGCCTACGAGCAGTACTTC. It codes for CASSVGAGAYEQYF.

This chain connects TRBV12-3 or TRBV12-4 to TRBJ2-6; no firm D call. V gave up 8 bases and J gave up 0 bases, with 8 bases separating them. The CDR3 consists of 14 residues. CDR3 protein: CASGSSSGANVLTF. The CDR3 coding sequence is TGTGCCAGCGGTAGCAGCTCTGGGGCCAACGTCCTGACTTTC.

This clonotype was seen a few times. This chain connects TRBV4-3 to TRBJ2-7; weak D call: TRBD2 (5 bases). Trimming took off 1 base at V and 4 bases at J, with 11 bases between the two ends. CDR1 and CDR2 (germline): LGHNA, YSLEER. The CDR3 consists of 14 residues. CDR3 DNA: TGCGCCAGCAGCCAAGGGGCTAGCCAGTACGAGCAGTACTTC. Protein: CASSQGASQYEQYF.

This clonotype appeared many times. The chain links TRBV11-3 to TRBJ2-1; 15 positions match TRBD2. Germline V CDR1 and CDR2: SGHNT, YENEEA. The CDR3 runs 17 residues. After removal of 5 bases from V and 8 bases from J, the junction contained 10 bases not matched to a gene. This CDR3 is CASSTRTSGRARDEQFF. The DNA of the CDR3 is TGTGCCAGCAGCACCCGGACTAGCGGGAGGGCCAGAGATGAGCAGTTCTTC.

This clonotype was found many times. The chain links TRBV12-3 or TRBV12-4 to TRBJ2-5; D ambiguous. This CDR3 is built from 14 residues. V was cut by 4 bases and J by 5 bases, with 14 bases left in between. CDR3 nucleotides: TGTGCCAGCAGTTCGCGGTTAAGATCGGAGACCCAGTACTTC. Encoded protein: CASSSRLRSETQYF.